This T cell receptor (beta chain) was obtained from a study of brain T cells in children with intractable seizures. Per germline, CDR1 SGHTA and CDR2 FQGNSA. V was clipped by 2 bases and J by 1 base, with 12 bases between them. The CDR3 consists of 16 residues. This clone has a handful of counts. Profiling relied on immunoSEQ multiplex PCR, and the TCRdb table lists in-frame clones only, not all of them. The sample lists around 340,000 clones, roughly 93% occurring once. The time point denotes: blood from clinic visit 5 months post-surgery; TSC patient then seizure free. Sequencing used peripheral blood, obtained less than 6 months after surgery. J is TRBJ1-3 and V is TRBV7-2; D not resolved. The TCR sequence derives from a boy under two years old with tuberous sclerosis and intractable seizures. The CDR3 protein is CASSLSPGGSGNTIYF. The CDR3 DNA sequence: TGTGCCAGCAGCTTAAGTCCTGGAGGGTCTGGAAACACCATATATTTT.